The T cell receptor (beta chain) under discussion was sequenced for a study of blood T cell repertoires in COVID-19. Study-level information: Researchers got acute and convalescent COVID-19 samples from the United States, Italy and Spain. PBMCs, B-cell-depleted T cells, or T cells provided the cDNA or gDNA that made up the material.

Germline V lookup: CDR1 MNHEY, CDR2 SVGEGT. V dropped 2 bases and J dropped 10 bases, with 9 bases sitting between them. The CDR3 has 13 residues. Original data processing: Nucleated cell counts were estimated from reference gene primer amplification. The method was immunoSEQ multiplex PCR; TCRdb's version includes in-frame clones alone and lacks a portion of them. The DNA was the basis for D and trimming; V, J and clone size are from that table. The sample consists of tens of thousands of clones, 84% of them appearing once. The chain employs TRBV6-2 or TRBV6-3 and TRBJ1-6; D not certain. This clonotype was obtained from a man aged 45-65 years with active COVID-19. Sample: peripheral blood. In DNA, the CDR3 is TGTGCCAGCAGTTACCCAGGAAGCTCACCCCTCCACTTT. As protein: CASSYPGSSPLHF.